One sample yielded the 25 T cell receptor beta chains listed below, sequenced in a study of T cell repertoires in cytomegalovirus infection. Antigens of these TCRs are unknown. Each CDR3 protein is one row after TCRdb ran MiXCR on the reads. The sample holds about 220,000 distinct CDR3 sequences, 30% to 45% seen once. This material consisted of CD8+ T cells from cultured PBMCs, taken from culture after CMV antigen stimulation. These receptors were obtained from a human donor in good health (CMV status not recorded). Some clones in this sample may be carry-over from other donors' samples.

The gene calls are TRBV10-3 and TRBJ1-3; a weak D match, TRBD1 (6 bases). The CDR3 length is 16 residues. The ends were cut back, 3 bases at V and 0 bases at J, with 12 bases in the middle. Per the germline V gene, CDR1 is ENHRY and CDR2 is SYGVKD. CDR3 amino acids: CAISEQGLPSGNTIYF. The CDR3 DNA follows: TGTGCCATCAGTGAACAGGGTCTACCCTCTGGAAACACCATATATTTT.

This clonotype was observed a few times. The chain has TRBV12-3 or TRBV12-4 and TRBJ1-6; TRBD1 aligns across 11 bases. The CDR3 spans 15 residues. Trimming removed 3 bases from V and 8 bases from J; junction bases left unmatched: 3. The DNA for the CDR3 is TGTGCCAGCAGTTTGGGACAGGGGGGGTATTCACCCCTCCACTTT. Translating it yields CASSLGQGGYSPLHF.

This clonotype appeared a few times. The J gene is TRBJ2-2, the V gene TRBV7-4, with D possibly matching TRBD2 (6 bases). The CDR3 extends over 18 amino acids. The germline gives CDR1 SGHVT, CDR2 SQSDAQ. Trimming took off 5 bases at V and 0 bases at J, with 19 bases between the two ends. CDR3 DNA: TGTGCCAGCAGCCCCCCGTCGATAGGGGACTCGAACACCGGGGAGCTGTTTTTT. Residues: CASSPPSIGDSNTGELFF. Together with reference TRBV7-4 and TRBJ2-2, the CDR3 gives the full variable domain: GAGVSQSPRYKVAKRGRDVALRCDSISGHVTLYWYRQTLGQGSEVLTYSQSDAQRDKSGRPSGRFSAERPERSVSTLKIQRTEQGDSAVYLCASSPPSIGDSNTGELFFGEGSRLTVL.

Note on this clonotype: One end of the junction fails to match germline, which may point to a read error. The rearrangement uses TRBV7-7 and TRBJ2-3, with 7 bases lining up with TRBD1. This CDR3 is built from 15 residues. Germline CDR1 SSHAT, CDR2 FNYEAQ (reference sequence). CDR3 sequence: CASSLGTGVTDTQYF. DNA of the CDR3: TGTGCCAGCAGTTTAGGCACAGGGGTTACAGATACGCAGTATTTT.

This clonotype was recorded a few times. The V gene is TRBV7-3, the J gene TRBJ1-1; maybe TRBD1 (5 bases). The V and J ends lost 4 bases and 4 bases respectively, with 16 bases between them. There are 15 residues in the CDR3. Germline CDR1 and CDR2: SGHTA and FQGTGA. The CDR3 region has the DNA TGTGCCAGCAGCTCCCGCGGGGGACGGGGCACTGAAGCTTTCTTT. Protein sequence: CASSSRGGRGTEAFF.

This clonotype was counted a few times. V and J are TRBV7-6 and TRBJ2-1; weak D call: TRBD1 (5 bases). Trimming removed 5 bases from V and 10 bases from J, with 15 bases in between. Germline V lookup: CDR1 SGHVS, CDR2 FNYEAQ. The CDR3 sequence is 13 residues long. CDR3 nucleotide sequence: TGTGCCAGCAGCCATAGGGCAGGGAACGAGCAGTTCTTC. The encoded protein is CASSHRAGNEQFF.

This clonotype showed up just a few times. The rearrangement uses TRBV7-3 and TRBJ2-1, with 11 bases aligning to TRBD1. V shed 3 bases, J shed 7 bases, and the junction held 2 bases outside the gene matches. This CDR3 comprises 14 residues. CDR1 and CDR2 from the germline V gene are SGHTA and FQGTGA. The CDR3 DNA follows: TGTGCCAGCAGCTTTGGGACAGGGGGAAATGAGCAGTTCTTC. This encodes CASSFGTGGNEQFF.

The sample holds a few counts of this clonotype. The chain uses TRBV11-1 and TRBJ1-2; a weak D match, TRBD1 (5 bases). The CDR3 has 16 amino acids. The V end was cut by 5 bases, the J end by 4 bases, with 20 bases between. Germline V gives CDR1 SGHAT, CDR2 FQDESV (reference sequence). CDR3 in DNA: TGTGCCAGCAGCCACATTCGCCGGGGGAGCGGCTATGGCTACACCTTC. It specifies CASSHIRRGSGYGYTF.

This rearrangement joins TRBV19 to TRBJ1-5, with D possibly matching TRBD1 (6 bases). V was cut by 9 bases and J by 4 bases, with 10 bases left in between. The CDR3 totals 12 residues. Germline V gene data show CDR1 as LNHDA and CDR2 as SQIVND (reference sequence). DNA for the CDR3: TGTGCCAGCCTAGGGGGGAATCAGCCCCAGCATTTT. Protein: CASLGGNQPQHF. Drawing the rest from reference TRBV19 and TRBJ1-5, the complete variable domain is DGGITQSPKYLFRKEGQNVTLSCEQNLNHDAMYWYRQDPGQGLRLIYYSQIVNDFQKGDIAEGYSVSREKKESFPLTVTSAQKNPTAFYLCASLGGNQPQHFGDGTRLSIL.

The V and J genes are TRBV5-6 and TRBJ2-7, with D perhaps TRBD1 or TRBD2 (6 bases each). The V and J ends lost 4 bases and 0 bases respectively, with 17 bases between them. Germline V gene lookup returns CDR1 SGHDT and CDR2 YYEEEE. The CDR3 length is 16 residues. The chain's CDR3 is CASSIGEGGPSYEQYF. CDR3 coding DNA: TGTGCCAGCAGCATCGGAGAGGGGGGACCCTCCTACGAGCAGTACTTC.

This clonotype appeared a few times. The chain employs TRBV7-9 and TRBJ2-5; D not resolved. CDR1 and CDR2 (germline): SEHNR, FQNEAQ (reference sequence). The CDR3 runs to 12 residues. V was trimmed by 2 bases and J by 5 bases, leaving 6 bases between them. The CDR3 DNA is TGTGCCAGCAGCTTAATGGGGGAGACCCAGTACTTC. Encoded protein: CASSLMGETQYF.

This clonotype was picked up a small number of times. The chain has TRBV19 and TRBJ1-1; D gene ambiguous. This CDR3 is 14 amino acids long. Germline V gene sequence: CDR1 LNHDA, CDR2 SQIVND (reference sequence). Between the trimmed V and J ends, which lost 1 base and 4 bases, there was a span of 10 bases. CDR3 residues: CASSIVTRRTEAFF. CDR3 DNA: TGTGCCAGTAGTATAGTAACCAGGCGCACTGAAGCTTTCTTT.

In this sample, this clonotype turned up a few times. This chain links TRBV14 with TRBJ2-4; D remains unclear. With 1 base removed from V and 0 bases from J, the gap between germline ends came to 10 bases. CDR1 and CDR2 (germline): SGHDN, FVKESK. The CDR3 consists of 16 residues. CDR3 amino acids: CASSQGAFLAKNIQYF. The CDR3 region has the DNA TGTGCCAGCAGCCAAGGAGCCTTCCTAGCCAAAAACATTCAGTACTTC.

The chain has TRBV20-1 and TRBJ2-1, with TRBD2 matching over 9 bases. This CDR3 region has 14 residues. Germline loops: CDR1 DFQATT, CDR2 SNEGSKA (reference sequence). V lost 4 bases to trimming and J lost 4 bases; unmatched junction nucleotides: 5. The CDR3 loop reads CSAITSGLYNEQFF. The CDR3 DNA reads TGCAGTGCTATTACTAGCGGGCTATACAATGAGCAGTTCTTC.

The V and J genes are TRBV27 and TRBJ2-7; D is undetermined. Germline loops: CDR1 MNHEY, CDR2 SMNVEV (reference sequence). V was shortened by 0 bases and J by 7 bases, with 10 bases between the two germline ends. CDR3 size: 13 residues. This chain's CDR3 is CASSLSWAGEQYF. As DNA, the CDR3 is TGTGCCAGCAGTTTATCTTGGGCAGGAGAGCAGTACTTC.

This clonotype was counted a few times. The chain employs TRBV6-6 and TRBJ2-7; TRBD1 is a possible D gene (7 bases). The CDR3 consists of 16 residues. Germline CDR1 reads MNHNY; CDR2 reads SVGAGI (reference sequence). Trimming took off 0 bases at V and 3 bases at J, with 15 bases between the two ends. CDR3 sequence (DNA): TGTGCCAGCAGTTACTCGACGGAGGGGGCAGGCTACGAGCAGTACTTC. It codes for CASSYSTEGAGYEQYF.

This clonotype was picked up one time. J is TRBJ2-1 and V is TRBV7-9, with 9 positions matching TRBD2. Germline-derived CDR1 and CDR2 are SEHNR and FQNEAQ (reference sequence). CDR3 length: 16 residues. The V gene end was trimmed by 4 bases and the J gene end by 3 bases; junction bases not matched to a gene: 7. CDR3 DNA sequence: TGTGCCAGCAGCTGGACCGGGACTAGCAGCTACAATGAGCAGTTCTTC. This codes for CASSWTGTSSYNEQFF.

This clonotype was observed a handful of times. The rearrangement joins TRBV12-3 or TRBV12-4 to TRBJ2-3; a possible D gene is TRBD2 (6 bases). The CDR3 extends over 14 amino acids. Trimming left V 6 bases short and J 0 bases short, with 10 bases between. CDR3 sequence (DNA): TGTGCCAGCAGCTTCCTAGCGAGCACAGATACGCAGTATTTT. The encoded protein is CASSFLASTDTQYF.

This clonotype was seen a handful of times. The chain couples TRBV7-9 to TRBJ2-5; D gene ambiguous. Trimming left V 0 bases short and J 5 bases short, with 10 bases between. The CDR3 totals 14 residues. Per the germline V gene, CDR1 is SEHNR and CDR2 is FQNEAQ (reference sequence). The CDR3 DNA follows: TGTGCCAGCAGCTTAGCTTCAGACGTGGAGACCCAGTACTTC. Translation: CASSLASDVETQYF.

CDR3 bases: TGTGCCAGTAGTCCCGACCCGTCTGGCAATGATGAGCAGTTCTTC. It yields the protein CASSPDPSGNDEQFF. The genes are TRBV19 and TRBJ2-1; D unclear. The V and J ends lost 5 bases and 8 bases respectively, with 19 bases between them. From germline, CDR1 is LNHDA and CDR2 SQIVND (reference sequence). The CDR3 is made up of 15 amino acids.

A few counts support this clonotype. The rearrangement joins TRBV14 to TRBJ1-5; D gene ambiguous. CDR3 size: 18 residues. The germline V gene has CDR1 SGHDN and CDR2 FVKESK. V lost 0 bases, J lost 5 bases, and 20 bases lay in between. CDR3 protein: CASSQDKPRGGPHQPQHF. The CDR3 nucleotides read TGTGCCAGCAGCCAAGACAAACCCCGGGGTGGGCCCCATCAGCCCCAGCATTTT.

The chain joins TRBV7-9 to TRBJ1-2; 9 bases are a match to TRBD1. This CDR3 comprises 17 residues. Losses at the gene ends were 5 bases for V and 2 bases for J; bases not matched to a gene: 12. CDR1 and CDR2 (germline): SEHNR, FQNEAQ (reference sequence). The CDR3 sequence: CASSAGDREVRNYGYTF. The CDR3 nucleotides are TGTGCCAGCAGCGCCGGGGACAGGGAAGTACGAAACTATGGCTACACCTTC.

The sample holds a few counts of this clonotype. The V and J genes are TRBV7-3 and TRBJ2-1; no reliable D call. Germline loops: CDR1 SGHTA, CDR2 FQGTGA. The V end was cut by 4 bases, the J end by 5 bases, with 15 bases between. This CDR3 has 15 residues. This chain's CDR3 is CASSSGADTNNEQFF. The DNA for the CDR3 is TGTGCCAGCAGCTCAGGCGCAGATACTAACAATGAGCAGTTCTTC.

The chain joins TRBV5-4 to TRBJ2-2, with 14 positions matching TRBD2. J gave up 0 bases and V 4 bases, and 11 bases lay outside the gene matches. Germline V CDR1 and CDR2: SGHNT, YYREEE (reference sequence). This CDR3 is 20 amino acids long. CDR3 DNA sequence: TGTGCCAGCAGCCTACCGGGACTAGCGGGAGTGGGGCCGAACACCGGGGAGCTGTTTTTT. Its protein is CASSLPGLAGVGPNTGELFF.

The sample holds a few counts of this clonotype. The CDR3 DNA reads TGTGCCAGCAGTTGGGGACAGGGGGGACTAGCGGCCTACGAGCAGTACTTC. It translates to CASSWGQGGLAAYEQYF. J is TRBJ2-7 and V is TRBV7-8; D tentatively reads TRBD1 or TRBD2 (11 bases each). There are 17 residues in the CDR3. Trimming pared 6 bases from V and 2 bases from J, leaving 23 bases between. Per the germline V gene, CDR1 is SGHVS and CDR2 is FQNEAQ.